Listed below are T cell receptor beta chains from one sample, sequenced in a study of human T cells and chemical hapten exposure. TCRdb re-called the RACE reads through MiXCR, storing one row per CDR3 protein. The table records 50,000 to 70,000 distinct CDR3 sequences, over 9% of them present only once. The specimen was whole blood, collected in connection with sensitization to the hapten diphenylcyclopropenone (DPC). These receptors all stem from a man between 35 and 55 years old with alopecia areata. Some clones in this sample may be carry-over from other donors' samples. The CDR3 runs from the conserved cysteine through the conserved F or W. The order of the fields is CDR3 DNA, CDR3 protein, D gene, V gene, J gene, clone size. The D gene is left open where the match is weak. Size tells how often a clone was seen (once, few, many) or the class of an expanded clone, and some rows leave it out.

TGTGCCAGCAGCCCTAGCGGGAGGGCCCACAATGAGCAGTTCTTC	CASSPSGRAHNEQFF	TRBD2	TRBV6-2/TRBV6-3	TRBJ2-1	many
TGCGCCAGCAGCTTGGTCATGGACCCGAACACTGAAGCTTTCTTT	CASSLVMDPNTEAFF	-	TRBV5-1	TRBJ1-1	many
TGTGCCAGCTCACCGTCGATCGGGAACACTGAAGCTTTCTTT	CASSPSIGNTEAFF	-	TRBV18	TRBJ1-1	many
TGCAGTGCTAGCGGACCCTCAAAAGAGCAGTACTTC	CSASGPSKEQYF	-	TRBV20-1	TRBJ2-7	few
TGCGCCAGCAGCCATGATCCGGGGACTGCAAACGAGCAGTACTTC	CASSHDPGTANEQYF	-	TRBV4-1	TRBJ2-7	-
TGTGCCAGCAGTGAGCATGTGAGTGAGCAGTTCTTC	CASSEHVSEQFF	-	TRBV2	TRBJ2-1	few
TGTGCCAGCAGCCCGACAGGGAAACGTGGAAACACCATATATTTT	CASSPTGKRGNTIYF	TRBD1	TRBV7-2	TRBJ1-3	-
TGTGCCAGCAGCTTAATGGAGAACACTGAAGCTTTCTTT	CASSLMENTEAFF	-	TRBV7-3	TRBJ1-1	-
TGCAGCGTTCTGGGACAGGGAAGCGAGCAGTACTTC	CSVLGQGSEQYF	TRBD1	TRBV29-1	TRBJ2-7	-
TGTGCCAGCAGAAGACAGGGCTACTACGAGCAGTACTTC	CASRRQGYYEQYF	TRBD1	TRBV27	TRBJ2-7	many
TGCAGTGCGCATTACACAGATACGCAGTATTTT	CSAHYTDTQYF	-	TRBV20-1	TRBJ2-3	-
TGTGCCAGCCTGCCCGGGGCTACAGCAGATACGCAGTATTTT	CASLPGATADTQYF	-	TRBV7-2	TRBJ2-3	many
TGTGCCAGCAGGAGACAGGGGGCAATTGAAAAACTGTTTTTT	CASRRQGAIEKLFF	TRBD1	TRBV28	TRBJ1-4	-
TGTGCCAGCAGCTTTGCGGGGGCTGAAGCTTTCTTT	CASSFAGAEAFF	-	TRBV7-9	TRBJ1-1	many
TGCAGTGCTAGAGACCCTATTGCGGGACGCGCTGGGGGGGAGCAGTACTTC	CSARDPIAGRAGGEQYF	-	TRBV20-1	TRBJ2-7	-
TGTGCCAGCAGCTTAGCCGGGACTAGCGGCTACGAGCAGTACTTC	CASSLAGTSGYEQYF	TRBD2	TRBV11-1	TRBJ2-7	-
TGTGCCAGCAGCGTACGACAGGGTACCACTGAAGCTTTCTTT	CASSVRQGTTEAFF	TRBD1	TRBV11-2	TRBJ1-1	few
TGTGCCAGCAGCGGGGGGTCCCGGCGGGACAATTACTACGAGCAGTACTTC	CASSGGSRRDNYYEQYF	-	TRBV7-8	TRBJ2-7	-
TGTGCCAGCAGCTCCTCGCTGGGAGGGAAGCAGTACTTC	CASSSSLGGKQYF	TRBD2	TRBV27	TRBJ2-7	many
TGTGCCAGCAGCTTGACAGGGAGGAATCAGCCCCAGCATTTT	CASSLTGRNQPQHF	TRBD1	TRBV11-2	TRBJ1-5	few
TGTGCCAGCAGCGAGGGACAGGGGTACTACAATGAGCAGTTCTTC	CASSEGQGYYNEQFF	TRBD1	TRBV7-6	TRBJ2-1	few
TGTGCCAGCGGTAACCGGGACAGGGTGACGTACTTC	CASGNRDRVTYF	TRBD1	TRBV28	TRBJ2-7	-
TGTGCCATCAGTGGGGGGTACAATGAGCAGTTCTTC	CAISGGYNEQFF	-	TRBV10-3	TRBJ2-1	many
TGTGCCAGCAGTGAGTCGGGACGGCTCAATCAGCCCCAGCATTTT	CASSESGRLNQPQHF	-	TRBV12-3/TRBV12-4	TRBJ1-5	many
TGTGCCAGCAGGACGGGGGTGGGCGATGAGCAGTTCTTC	CASRTGVGDEQFF	-	TRBV6-4	TRBJ2-1	few
TGCGCCAGCAGCACACAGGGGCCCGGGGCCAACGTCCTGACTTTC	CASSTQGPGANVLTF	TRBD1	TRBV5-1	TRBJ2-6	-
TGTGCCAGCAGCTCCGACAGGACGAACACTGAAGCTTTCTTT	CASSSDRTNTEAFF	-	TRBV7-2	TRBJ1-1	-
TGTGCCAGCAGTTTAAGTGGACGGGAGGAAGATACGCAGTATTTT	CASSLSGREEDTQYF	TRBD2	TRBV28	TRBJ2-3	many
TGTGCCAGCAGCTTAGAGGGACTAGCGGGATATGAGCAGTTCTTC	CASSLEGLAGYEQFF	TRBD2	TRBV11-2	TRBJ2-1	-
TGTGCCAGCAGTTCCGACTTTACGTACCAAGAGACCCAGTACTTC	CASSSDFTYQETQYF	-	TRBV28	TRBJ2-5	-
TGTGCCAGCGGGGCGGGTGCGAACACCGGGGAGCTGTTTTTT	CASGAGANTGELFF	-	TRBV9	TRBJ2-2	-
TGTGCCAGCAGTGAAGATCGACTGAGCAATCAGCCCCAGCATTTT	CASSEDRLSNQPQHF	-	TRBV2	TRBJ1-5	few
TGCAGTGTTGCAGGGGACACCGGGGAGCTGTTTTTT	CSVAGDTGELFF	-	TRBV20-1	TRBJ2-2	-
TGCAGCGTTGCCAACCTAGGGAACACTGAAGCTTTCTTT	CSVANLGNTEAFF	-	TRBV29-1	TRBJ1-1	few
TGTGCCAGCAGTTACTCGGCCCATACTGAAGCTTTCTTT	CASSYSAHTEAFF	-	TRBV6-2/TRBV6-3	TRBJ1-1	-
TGTGCCAGCAGCGTAGAGGGAGCTTCTAGCGGTGAGCAGTTCTTC	CASSVEGASSGEQFF	TRBD2	TRBV9	TRBJ2-1	-
TGTGCCAGCAGCTTAGATCTGGCCCGAGGACTAGCCCCCAAAGAGCAGTACTTC	CASSLDLARGLAPKEQYF	TRBD2	TRBV11-2	TRBJ2-7	many
TGTGCCAGCAGCTACCTAGCAGGCGTAGGCTACAATGAGCAGTTCTTC	CASSYLAGVGYNEQFF	-	TRBV7-8	TRBJ2-1	many
TGTGCCAGCAGTTACTCGTTCACGGCAGGGCAAGAGACCCAGTACTTC	CASSYSFTAGQETQYF	-	TRBV6-5	TRBJ2-5	few
TGTGCCAGCAGTTTCTCGGGGGATAATTCACCCCTCCACTTT	CASSFSGDNSPLHF	-	TRBV28	TRBJ1-6	many
TGCAGTGCTAGAGATGGGGGTCGGCCCCAGCATTTT	CSARDGGRPQHF	-	TRBV20-1	TRBJ1-5	many
TGTGCCAGCAGTTCGACAGGGGCCCTGAAGGGCAATCAGCCCCAGCATTTT	CASSSTGALKGNQPQHF	TRBD1	TRBV28	TRBJ1-5	-
TGTGCCAGCAGTGCCGACGGGGGAGATCAGCCCCAGCATTTT	CASSADGGDQPQHF	-	TRBV2	TRBJ1-5	many
TGTGCCAGCAGCTTACGCTGGGATATGAATACGCAGTATTTT	CASSLRWDMNTQYF	-	TRBV7-8	TRBJ2-3	many
TGTGCCATCAGTTCCGGGACAGCCTCCTACGAGCAGTACTTC	CAISSGTASYEQYF	TRBD1	TRBV10-3	TRBJ2-7	many
TGTGCCAGCAGCTTAGGGCTAGCGAAGGCAGATACGCAGTATTTT	CASSLGLAKADTQYF	-	TRBV7-9	TRBJ2-3	many
TGTGCCGGCAGTTTATGGGGCGCTGAAGATACGCAGTATTTT	CAGSLWGAEDTQYF	-	TRBV27	TRBJ2-3	-
TGCGCCAGCAGTGTTACAACGGGGGAGCTGTTTTTT	CASSVTTGELFF	-	TRBV10-2	TRBJ2-2	many
TGCAGTGCTAAGGTTTACAATGAGCAGTTCTTC	CSAKVYNEQFF	-	TRBV20-1	TRBJ2-1	few